Listed below are T cell receptor beta chains from one sample, sequenced in a study of blood T cell repertoires in COVID-19. Libraries were prepared by immunoSEQ multiplex PCR; TCRdb keeps only in-frame clonotypes and omits some of them. This sample carries 150,000 to 200,000 clones, 88% of them seen once, and the ten largest clones take 4%. Sequencing was done on a sample of peripheral blood. These receptors all come from a young woman with acute or convalescent COVID-19. The CDR3 runs from the conserved cysteine through the conserved F or W. The D gene is left open where the match is weak. Clone size appears in some rows only: once, few, many, or a class for an expanded clone.

v_call,clone_size,j_call,d_call,cdr3_nt,cdr3_aa
TRBV4-1,.,TRBJ2-6,.,TGCGCCAGCAGCCAAGACCGTTCTGGGGCCAACGTCCTGACTTTC,CASSQDRSGANVLTF
TRBV5-1,.,TRBJ2-5,TRBD2,TGCGCCAGCAGCTTGGTTGGCGGGAGGGCCGGAGAGACCCAGTACTTC,CASSLVGGRAGETQYF
TRBV3-1/TRBV3-2,.,TRBJ1-1,.,TGTGCCAGCAGGAAAAGGGGAGGTTCTGAAGCTTTCTTT,CASRKRGGSEAFF
TRBV6-5,.,TRBJ2-6,TRBD1,TGTGCCAGCAGCTCTAGGGGGCATGGGGCCAACGTCCTGACTTTC,CASSSRGHGANVLTF
TRBV6-5,.,TRBJ2-2,.,TGTGCCAGCAGGAAGGGGCTGGGGACCGGGGAGCTGTTTTTT,CASRKGLGTGELFF
TRBV5-5,.,TRBJ2-3,.,TGTGCCAGCAGCTTAGGGGGATCCACAGATACGCAGTATTTT,CASSLGGSTDTQYF
TRBV4-1,.,TRBJ2-2,TRBD2,TGCGCCAGCAGCCAACTCCCAGCGGGAGGGCCTAGTATTCAAGGGGAGCTGTTTTTT,CASSQLPAGGPSIQGELFF
TRBV5-1,.,TRBJ1-6,.,TGCGCCAGCAGCTTGGGGTGGACAGCTTTGAATTCACCCCTCCACTTT,CASSLGWTALNSPLHF
TRBV30,once,TRBJ1-5,TRBD1,TGTGCCTGGAGTATTGGACAGGGTCGGCAGCCCCAGCATTTT,CAWSIGQGRQPQHF
TRBV9,.,TRBJ2-1,.,TGTGCCAGCAGCGGCTCAGATGAGCAGTTCTTC,CASSGSDEQFF
TRBV12-5,.,TRBJ2-5,.,TGTGCTAGTGGTTCGGAGGTTTGGGAGACCCAGTACTTC,CASGSEVWETQYF
TRBV5-1,.,TRBJ2-5,.,TGCGCCAGCAGCTCAGCTGGCGGGACGGAGACCCAGTACTTC,CASSSAGGTETQYF
TRBV19,.,TRBJ2-5,.,TGTGCCAGTAGTATAGGGGGAGTTGGGGAGACCCAGTACTTC,CASSIGGVGETQYF
TRBV12-3/TRBV12-4,.,TRBJ2-2,.,TGTGCCAGCCTCCTTTGGAACACCGGGGAGCTGTTTTTT,CASLLWNTGELFF
TRBV3-1/TRBV3-2,.,TRBJ1-4,.,TGTGCCAGCAGCCACTCGGGGGATCGTGAAAAACTGTTTTTT,CASSHSGDREKLFF
TRBV7-9,.,TRBJ2-5,.,TGTGCCAGCAGCTTGGGGCGGACCCAGTACTTC,CASSLGRTQYF
TRBV5-4,.,TRBJ1-2,TRBD1,TGTGCCAGCAGCGCGGGACAGAACTATGGCTACACCTTC,CASSAGQNYGYTF
TRBV7-2,.,TRBJ1-1,.,TGTGCCAGCAGCTTAGTTCAGGCCGCTGAAGCTTTCTTT,CASSLVQAAEAFF
TRBV3-1/TRBV3-2,.,TRBJ2-7,.,TGTGCCAGCAGCCTCGGGGGTAGTCGGGGGCAGTACTTC,CASSLGGSRGQYF
TRBV6-6,.,TRBJ1-2,.,TGTGCCAGCACCATCGGGGGGAACTATGGCTACACCTTC,CASTIGGNYGYTF
TRBV7-9,.,TRBJ1-5,TRBD1,TGTGCCAGCGGCGGGACAGAAAATCAGCCCCAGCATTTT,CASGGTENQPQHF
TRBV3-1/TRBV3-2,once,TRBJ2-3,TRBD2,TGTGCCAGCAGCCAAGGAGGCGGACTAGTGGGAGATACGCAGTATTTT,CASSQGGGLVGDTQYF
TRBV7-2,.,TRBJ1-3,.,TGTGCCAGCAGCTTAGACAGGGATGGAAACACCATATATTTT,CASSLDRDGNTIYF
TRBV27,few,TRBJ1-1,TRBD1,TGTGCCAGCAGCTGGGGGACAGCTAACACTGAAGCTTTCTTT,CASSWGTANTEAFF
TRBV5-1,.,TRBJ1-1,.,TGCGCCAGCAGCTTAGGGGCTACCCATGAAGCTTTCTTT,CASSLGATHEAFF
TRBV7-8,.,TRBJ2-7,TRBD1,TGTGCCAGCAGCTTAGGCGGGACAGGATACTACGAGCAGTACTTC,CASSLGGTGYYEQYF
TRBV2,.,TRBJ2-2,TRBD2,TGTGCCAGCCGGGGTCGGGAGGGGGTCGGGGAGCTGTTTTTT,CASRGREGVGELFF
TRBV11-2,few,TRBJ2-1,.,TGTGCCAGCAGCTTACTGATTGGTACGGACTGGACCTACAATGAGCAGTTCTTC,CASSLLIGTDWTYNEQFF
TRBV5-5,.,TRBJ1-1,.,TGTGCCAGCAGCTCCGGACTGAGGACTGAAGCTTTCTTT,CASSSGLRTEAFF
TRBV2,.,TRBJ2-5,TRBD1,TGTGCCAGCAGTCCCCGGGACAGGTTCGAGACCCAGTACTTC,CASSPRDRFETQYF
TRBV25-1,.,TRBJ2-2,TRBD2,TGTGCCAGCATTGGGCGGGAGGGCTACGCCGGGGAGCTGTTTTTT,CASIGREGYAGELFF
TRBV6-6,once,TRBJ2-7,.,TGTGCCAGCAGTTACTCCTCGACAGGAATGAGGAACGAGCAGTACTTC,CASSYSSTGMRNEQYF
TRBV28,.,TRBJ2-7,.,TGTGCCAGCAGTTTCTCGACACCCGAGCAGTACTTC,CASSFSTPEQYF
TRBV9,.,TRBJ2-5,TRBD2,TGTGCCAGCAGCTCTACTAGCGGGAGGAGTGAGACCCAGTACTTC,CASSSTSGRSETQYF
TRBV19,few,TRBJ2-7,.,TGTGCCAGTAGTCCTTACGGGGGACCCTACGAGCAGTACTTC,CASSPYGGPYEQYF
TRBV20-1,.,TRBJ2-1,.,TGCAGTGCTGGCCTCAGGAATGAGCAGTTCTTC,CSAGLRNEQFF
TRBV2,.,TRBJ2-3,.,TGTGCCAGCAGTGAAGCGCTTCGAGGAGATACGCAGTATTTT,CASSEALRGDTQYF
TRBV28,.,TRBJ1-2,TRBD1,TGTGCCAGCCACCTACCAGGGGGCTATGGCTACACCTTC,CASHLPGGYGYTF
TRBV7-6,.,TRBJ1-2,.,TGTGCCAGCAGCTTAGGGGGGGGGTTGGATGGCTACACCTTC,CASSLGGGLDGYTF
TRBV5-4,.,TRBJ2-3,TRBD2,TGTGCCAGCAGCCTCCAACTAGCGGGAGAAGGAGATACGCAGTATTTT,CASSLQLAGEGDTQYF
TRBV9,.,TRBJ2-1,.,TGTGCCAGCAGCTCCGGGGATTCCTACAATGAGCAGTTCTTC,CASSSGDSYNEQFF
TRBV5-8,.,TRBJ1-4,.,TGTGCCAGCAGCTTCGGGTTGGGTGAAAAACTGTTTTTT,CASSFGLGEKLFF
TRBV12-3/TRBV12-4,.,TRBJ1-4,.,TGTGCCAGCAGTTGGGACAATAATGAAAAACTGTTTTTT,CASSWDNNEKLFF
TRBV19,.,TRBJ2-6,TRBD1,TGTGCCAGTAGTATCAGGGCGACAGGGGGCTGGGAGGCTGGGGCCAACGTCCTGACTTTC,CASSIRATGGWEAGANVLTF
TRBV4-2,.,TRBJ1-5,.,TGTGCCAGCAGCCAAGTGGGGAGGGGGACTTCGGTCAATCAGCCCCAGCATTTT,CASSQVGRGTSVNQPQHF
TRBV3-1/TRBV3-2,once,TRBJ1-2,.,TGTGCCAGCAGCCAAGAGCAGGGTAGGCGCTACACCTTC,CASSQEQGRRYTF
TRBV20-1,.,TRBJ2-7,TRBD2,TGCAGGGCTAGCGGGACCTACGAGCAGTACTTC,CRASGTYEQYF
TRBV9,.,TRBJ2-1,TRBD1,TGTGCCAGCAGCGTCTCCCCGTTAGGGGGCTCCACCTCTGAGCAGTTCTTC,CASSVSPLGGSTSEQFF
TRBV5-1,few,TRBJ2-1,TRBD2,TGCGCCAGCAGCCTGGGACTAGAGGGGCTCGGTGAGCAGTTCTTC,CASSLGLEGLGEQFF
TRBV2,.,TRBJ1-2,.,TGTGCCAGCAGTGAACCGATAGATCCCAGGGATTATAATGGCTACACCTTC,CASSEPIDPRDYNGYTF
TRBV7-2,.,TRBJ2-7,.,TGTGCCAGCAGCTTAGCGCTGGAGGCGGCCTACGAGCAGTACTTC,CASSLALEAAYEQYF
TRBV5-4,.,TRBJ2-1,TRBD2,TGTGCCAGCAGCCGGACTAGCTCCACCTACAATGAGCAGTTCTTC,CASSRTSSTYNEQFF
TRBV29-1,.,TRBJ2-7,.,TGCAGCGTGACAGGACAAACTACCTACGAGCAGTACTTC,CSVTGQTTYEQYF